These T cell receptor beta chains were read from a single sample in a study of blood T cell repertoires in COVID-19. Sequencing used immunoSEQ multiplex PCR; TCRdb keeps in-frame clones, though not all of them. The sample includes tens of thousands of clones, approximately 90% seen only once; the top ten take roughly 4.8%. Sequencing input: peripheral blood. The receptors come from a human donor in a cohort sampled during active COVID-19. The CDR3 runs from the conserved cysteine through the conserved F or W. Rows may omit the clone size; those that give it use once, few, many or a size class.

>NA|TRBV20-1|12
CSASPRSAEAFF
>NA|TRBV12-3/TRBV12-4|13
CASSWVSAETQYF
>NA|TRBV11-2|16
CASSLGAGSSYNEQFF
>NA|TRBV3-1/TRBV3-2|16
CASSQEKAGYYNEQFF
>NA|TRBV28|14
CASSLSGEGSPLHF
>few|TRBV5-4|14
CASSFLNRIYGYTF
>NA|TRBV15|13
CATSRAGGLGAFF
>NA|TRBV11-3|17
CASSLEDRGKGEYEQYF
>NA|TRBV29-1|16
CSAVLAGAFFQETQYF
>once|TRBV24-1|12
CATSDPTDGYTF
>NA|TRBV6-5|12
CASSYSGDEQYF
>NA|TRBV6-1|15
CASSDGQGRFSPLHF